A single sample is the source of the 17 T cell receptor beta chains below, sequenced in a study of shared clonotypes between healthy human individuals. Clones were sequenced by immunoSEQ multiplex PCR, and TCRdb holds only the in-frame ones, with some missing. The repertoire consists of about 2 million clones, with about 95% occurring once and the leading ten covering roughly 1%. As defined, naive CD8 cells were CD45RO-negative and positively selected for CCR7, with terminally differentiated effector memory CD45RA+ cells excluded. Sequencing was carried out using naive CD8+ T cells sorted from blood. The origin of the receptors is a man younger than 35 in good health.

This rearrangement joins TRBV10-2 to TRBJ2-1, with D hard to call. Germline V lookup: CDR1 WSHSY, CDR2 SAAADI. Between the trimmed V and J ends, which lost 4 bases and 0 bases, there was a span of 10 bases. The CDR3 extends over 15 amino acids. Here the CDR3 reads CASSVEENSYNEQFF. The CDR3 DNA reads TGCGCCAGCAGTGTAGAGGAAAACTCCTACAATGAGCAGTTCTTC.

This clone is a singleton in its sample. Within the sample, other DNA sequences also encode this same CDR3. This chain joins TRBV6-1 and TRBJ2-7; D is perhaps TRBD1 (5 bases). The CDR3 runs 11 residues. Trimming pared 5 bases from V and 5 bases from J, leaving 7 bases between. The germline gives CDR1 MNHNS, CDR2 SASEGT. For the CDR3, the DNA is TGTGCCAGCAGTCAGGGCCACGAGCAGTACTTC. Protein sequence: CASSQGHEQYF.

The genes are TRBV7-6 and TRBJ2-1, with a possible D match to TRBD2 (6 bases). The CDR3 is 13 residues long. The V gene's germline CDR1 is SGHVS and CDR2 FNYEAQ. V lost 5 bases and J 6 bases, leaving 11 bases between the germline ends. The CDR3 nucleotides read TGTGCCAGCAGCGTGACTAGTGGCAATGAGCAGTTCTTC. Translated: CASSVTSGNEQFF.

The rearrangement joins TRBV30 to TRBJ1-2, with 8 bases identical to TRBD1. Germline loops: CDR1 GTSNPN, CDR2 SVGIG (reference sequence). There are 13 residues in the CDR3. With 5 bases clipped from V and 5 bases from J, the junction kept 7 bases outside the gene matches. This CDR3 reads CAWLGQDDYGYTF. DNA of the CDR3: TGTGCCTGGCTGGGACAGGACGATTATGGCTACACCTTC.

V usage is TRBV7-9 and J usage is TRBJ2-3, with 8 bases lining up with TRBD2. V was clipped by 3 bases and J by 1 base; unmatched bases: 0. This CDR3 comprises 14 residues. Germline assignment: CDR1 SEHNR and CDR2 FQNEAQ (reference sequence). CDR3 coding DNA: TGTGCCAGCAGCTTGACTAGCGGCACAGATACGCAGTATTTT. Residues: CASSLTSGTDTQYF.

Worth noting for this clone: In the same sample, other DNA sequences code for this CDR3. V and J are TRBV15 and TRBJ1-5, with D uncertain. The CDR3 runs 15 residues. Trimming took off 0 bases at V and 1 base at J, with 7 bases between the two ends. CDR1 and CDR2 (germline): LNHNV, YYDKDF (reference sequence). In nucleotides, the CDR3 is TGTGCCACCAGCAGAGATCGTGGGAGCAATCAGCCCCAGCATTTT. As protein: CATSRDRGSNQPQHF. Together with reference TRBV15 and TRBJ1-5, the CDR3 gives the full variable domain: DAMVIQNPRYQVTQFGKPVTLSCSQTLNHNVMYWYQQKSSQAPKLLFHYYDKDFNNEADTPDNFQSRRPNTSFCFLDIRSPGLGDTAMYLCATSRDRGSNQPQHFGDGTRLSIL.

This chain connects TRBV5-5 to TRBJ2-3, with TRBD1 matching 8 bases. CDR1 SGHKS and CDR2 YYEKEE come from the germline V gene (reference sequence). The CDR3 spans 17 residues. J gave up 6 bases and V 0 bases, and 12 bases lay outside the gene matches. The CDR3 DNA reads TGTGCCAGCAGCTTGGAAGGACAGGGCTTAACTGGGGATACGCAGTATTTT. Translating it yields CASSLEGQGLTGDTQYF.

The genes are TRBV4-3 and TRBJ1-2; D uncertain. Trimming left V 0 bases short and J 0 bases short, with 11 bases between. This CDR3 is built from 16 residues. In germline, CDR1 is LGHNA, CDR2 YSLEER. In nucleotides, the CDR3 is TGCGCCAGCAGCCAAGATATCGAGGAAGCTAACTATGGCTACACCTTC. It codes for CASSQDIEEANYGYTF.

This chain connects TRBV5-6 to TRBJ2-5, with 10 positions matching TRBD2. There are 14 residues in the CDR3. Germline-derived CDR1 and CDR2 are SGHDT and YYEEEE. V lost 3 bases to trimming and J lost 4 bases; unmatched junction nucleotides: 3. Written as DNA, the CDR3 is TGTGCCAGCAGCTACCGGACTAGCGGAGAGACCCAGTACTTC. Its translation is CASSYRTSGETQYF.

V gene TRBV7-6 combines with J gene TRBJ2-7; TRBD1 matches at 12 bases. CDR3 length: 16 amino acids. Germline V gene sequence: CDR1 SGHVS, CDR2 FNYEAQ. After removal of 2 bases from V and 5 bases from J, the junction contained 7 bases not matched to a gene. This chain's CDR3 is CASSLSAGTGGNEQYF. The CDR3 bases are TGTGCCAGCAGCTTATCGGCTGGGACAGGGGGCAACGAGCAGTACTTC.

This clone has only one observation. The chain is built from TRBV4-2 and TRBJ2-1, with D possibly TRBD2 on 5 matching bases. The V and J ends lost 0 bases and 3 bases respectively, with 12 bases between them. This CDR3 comprises 16 residues. Germline V gene sequence: CDR1 LGHNA, CDR2 YNFKEQ. CDR3 sequence: CASSQEISAFYNEQFF. As DNA, the CDR3 is TGTGCCAGCAGCCAAGAGATTAGCGCCTTCTACAATGAGCAGTTCTTC.

The rearrangement joins TRBV15 to TRBJ1-3; TRBD1 matches at 7 bases. V lost 4 bases and J lost 3; bases outside the gene matches: 6. Per the germline V gene, CDR1 is LNHNV and CDR2 is YYDKDF (reference sequence). There are 15 residues in the CDR3. The CDR3 loop reads CATSISRGLGNTIYF. CDR3 coding DNA: TGTGCCACCAGCATATCGAGGGGGCTTGGAAACACCATATATTTT. Combining the CDR3 with reference TRBV15 and TRBJ1-3 gives the whole variable domain DAMVIQNPRYQVTQFGKPVTLSCSQTLNHNVMYWYQQKSSQAPKLLFHYYDKDFNNEADTPDNFQSRRPNTSFCFLDIRSPGLGDTAMYLCATSISRGLGNTIYFGEGSWLTVV.

The chain recombines TRBV19 with TRBJ2-5, with 8 bases aligning to TRBD1. Germline V gene lookup returns CDR1 LNHDA and CDR2 SQIVND (reference sequence). The CDR3 totals 14 residues. V gave up 4 bases and J gave up 5 bases; unmatched junction bases: 6. The CDR3 spells CASSTPRDRETQYF. In DNA, the CDR3 is TGTGCCAGTAGTACCCCGCGGGACAGGGAGACCCAGTACTTC.

This rearrangement joins TRBV11-2 to TRBJ2-3; D ambiguous. The CDR3 covers 14 residues. V lost 1 base and J lost 3, with 8 bases in between. The germline gives CDR1 SGHAT, CDR2 FQNNGV. The CDR3 protein is CASSLVLGTDTQYF. The DNA for the CDR3 is TGTGCCAGCAGCTTAGTTCTCGGGACAGATACGCAGTATTTT.

This clone was found once. The rearrangement uses TRBV6-1 and TRBJ2-7; D perhaps matches TRBD1 (5 bases). CDR3 size: 15 residues. Trimming took 2 bases from V and 0 from J, leaving 11 bases between them. The V gene's germline CDR1 is MNHNS and CDR2 SASEGT. This CDR3 is CASSEITGTSYEQYF. The CDR3 region has the DNA TGTGCCAGCAGTGAAATCACAGGTACCTCCTACGAGCAGTACTTC.

Here the CDR3 reads CASRDPGQGRETQYF. CDR3 sequence (DNA): TGTGCCAGCAGGGACCCGGGACAGGGGAGAGAGACCCAGTACTTC. The chain carries TRBV11-2 and TRBJ2-5, with 10 nucleotides matching TRBD1. The ends lost 6 bases at V and 4 bases at J; junction bases unmatched: 8. Germline V lookup: CDR1 SGHAT, CDR2 FQNNGV. This CDR3 spans 15 amino acids.

This sequence joins TRBV2 and TRBJ2-7; D is tentatively TRBD1 or TRBD2 (5 bases each). The CDR3 covers 15 residues. Germline CDR1 and CDR2: SNHLY and FYNNEI. Between the trimmed V and J ends, which lost 7 bases and 2 bases, there was a span of 18 bases. The CDR3 coding sequence is TGTGCCAGCATCAGGAATAGGGACCCTACCTACGAGCAGTACTTC. Translated, it gives CASIRNRDPTYEQYF.